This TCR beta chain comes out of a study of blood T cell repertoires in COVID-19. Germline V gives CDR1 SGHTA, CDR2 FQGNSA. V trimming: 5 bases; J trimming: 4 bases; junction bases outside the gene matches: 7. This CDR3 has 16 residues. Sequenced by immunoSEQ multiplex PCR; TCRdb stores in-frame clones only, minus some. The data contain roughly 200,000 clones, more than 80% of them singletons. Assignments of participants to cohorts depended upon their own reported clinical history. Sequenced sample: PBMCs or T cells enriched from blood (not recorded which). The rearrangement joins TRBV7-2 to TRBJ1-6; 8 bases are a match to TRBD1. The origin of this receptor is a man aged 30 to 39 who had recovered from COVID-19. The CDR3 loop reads CASSERQGRYNSPLHF. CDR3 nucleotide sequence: TGTGCCAGCAGCGAACGACAGGGGCGGTATAATTCACCCCTCCACTTT.